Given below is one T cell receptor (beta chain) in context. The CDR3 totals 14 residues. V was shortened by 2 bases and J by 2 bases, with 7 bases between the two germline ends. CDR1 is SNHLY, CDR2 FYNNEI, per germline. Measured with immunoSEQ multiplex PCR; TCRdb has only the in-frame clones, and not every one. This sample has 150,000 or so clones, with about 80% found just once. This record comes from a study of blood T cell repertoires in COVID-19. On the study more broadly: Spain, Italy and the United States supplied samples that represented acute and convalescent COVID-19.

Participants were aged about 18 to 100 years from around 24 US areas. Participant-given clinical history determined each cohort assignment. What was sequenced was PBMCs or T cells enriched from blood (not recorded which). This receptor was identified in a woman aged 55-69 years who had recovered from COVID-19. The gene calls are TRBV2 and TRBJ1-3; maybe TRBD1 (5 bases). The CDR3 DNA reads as TGTGCCAGCAGTGAACCCAGGGCTGGAAACACCATATATTTT. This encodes CASSEPRAGNTIYF.